These 26 T cell receptor beta chains were sequenced from one sample in a study of T cell repertoires in cytomegalovirus infection. TCRdb fed the reads into MiXCR, producing one record per CDR3 protein. Among approximately 1,000,000 distinct CDR3 sequences listed, approximately 30% were seen once. For these receptors, no antigen is known. Source: cultured CD8+ T cells from PBMCs, taken from culture after CMV antigen stimulation. The receptors originated from a human donor in good health (CMV status not recorded). Some clones in this sample may be carry-over from other donors' samples.

This chain uses TRBV5-4 with TRBJ1-1, with D uncertain. The ends were cut back, 4 bases at V and 5 bases at J, with 9 bases in the middle. The CDR3 is 12 amino acids. Germline CDR1 SGHNT, CDR2 YYREEE (reference sequence). In DNA, the CDR3 is TGTGCCAGCAGCCTGTACACTACTGAAGCTTTCTTT. Translated, it gives CASSLYTTEAFF.

The V call is TRBV12-3 or TRBV12-4, the J call TRBJ1-3; no clear D gene. V was pared by 4 bases and J by 14 bases, with 9 bases between. This CDR3 contains 10 residues. CDR3 residues: CASSSSWVYF. The CDR3 coding sequence is TGTGCCAGCAGTTCGTCCTGGGTATATTTT.

With respect to this clonotype: This could be a read error, since a much larger clone is one nucleotide away. V usage is TRBV7-2 and J usage is TRBJ2-1; D possibly corresponds to TRBD1 (5 bases). The CDR3 is made up of 12 amino acids. CDR1 and CDR2 from the germline V gene are SGHTA and FQGNSA. The CDR3 here is CVSSLRVNEQFF. The CDR3 coding sequence is TGTGTCAGCAGCCTCAGGGTTAATGAGCAGTTCTTC.

This clonotype showed up many times. CDR3 DNA: TGTGCCAGCAGCTTAGGATGGACTAGCGGGGGGCCAACGAACACCGGGGAGCTGTTTTTT. Its translation: CASSLGWTSGGPTNTGELFF. The chain couples TRBV7-2 to TRBJ2-2, with 14 bases identical to TRBD2. CDR3 length equals 20 residues. The germline V gene encodes CDR1 SGHTA and CDR2 FQGNSA. Trimming cost V 1 base and J 0 bases; bases outside gene matches: 7.

CDR3 sequence (DNA): TGTGCCAGCAGCCCCACGAATCAGGGGTCCTACGAGCAGTACGTC. Protein: CASSPTNQGSYEQYV. V and J are TRBV3-1 and TRBJ2-7, with D possibly being TRBD1 (6 bases). The length of the CDR3 is 15 residues. Trimming removed 4 bases from V and 1 base from J, with 14 bases in between. Germline V gene lookup returns CDR1 LGHDT and CDR2 YNNKEL (reference sequence).

The chain couples TRBV20-1 to TRBJ2-1; D is possibly TRBD1 (5 bases). Trimming removed 2 bases from V and 8 bases from J, with 22 bases in between. Germline loops: CDR1 DFQATT, CDR2 SNEGSKA (reference sequence). The CDR3 runs to 16 residues. In DNA, the CDR3 is TGCAGTGCTAGACCCCGAGGAACAGGAAGTATCGATGAGCAGTTCTTC. This sequence encodes CSARPRGTGSIDEQFF.

This clonotype was seen a handful of times. The rearrangement joins TRBV5-6 to TRBJ2-1, with D perhaps given as TRBD1 or TRBD2 (7 bases each). V dropped 5 bases and J dropped 9 bases, with 24 bases sitting between them. Germline V gives CDR1 SGHDT, CDR2 YYEEEE. This CDR3 has 16 residues. This CDR3 reads CASRGGRQGSLGEQFF. The CDR3 DNA sequence: TGTGCCAGCAGGGGAGGGAGACAGGGTAGTCTTGGTGAGCAGTTCTTC.

There are a few counts of this clonotype. The J gene is TRBJ2-7, the V gene TRBV6-1; unclear D gene. The CDR3 has 13 amino acids. CDR1 and CDR2 (germline): MNHNS, SASEGT. The germline V and J ends were trimmed by 1 base and 1 base, with 5 bases remaining between them. The CDR3 here is CASSEEGSYEQYF. The CDR3 region has the DNA TGTGCCAGCAGTGAAGAGGGATCCTACGAGCAGTACTTC.

This CDR3 is CASTPGRLAGTTGETQYF. CDR3 sequence (DNA): TGTGCCAGCACCCCCGGGAGGCTAGCGGGTACCACGGGGGAGACCCAGTACTTC. V usage is TRBV27 and J usage is TRBJ2-5; the match to TRBD2 covers 8 bases. The CDR3 has 18 residues. CDR1 is MNHEY, CDR2 SMNVEV, per germline (reference sequence). V shed 7 bases, J shed 5 bases, and the junction held 21 bases outside the gene matches.

The V call is TRBV5-6, the J call TRBJ1-1; D not resolved. The CDR3 contains 13 residues. Germline V gives CDR1 SGHDT, CDR2 YYEEEE. Trimming cost V 3 bases and J 4 bases, with 10 bases left between them. CDR3 residues: CASSSVPGTEAFF. The CDR3 region has the DNA TGTGCCAGCAGCTCTGTCCCCGGCACTGAAGCTTTCTTT.

The chain carries TRBV28 and TRBJ2-3; 9 bases line up with TRBD2. CDR1 is MDHEN, CDR2 SYDVKM, per germline. The CDR3 extends over 14 amino acids. V was pared by 4 bases and J by 6 bases, with 5 bases of the junction left unmatched. The CDR3 DNA reads as TGTGCCAGCAGTTCGCGGGGGGGCCGTGATACGCAGTATTTT. Translating gives CASSSRGGRDTQYF. The whole variable domain, filled in from reference TRBV28 and TRBJ2-3, reads DVKVTQSSRYLVKRTGEKVFLECVQDMDHENMFWYRQDPGLGLRLIYFSYDVKMKEKGDIPEGYSVSREKKERFSLILESASTNQTSMYLCASSSRGGRDTQYFGPGTRLTVL.

With respect to this clonotype: A junction end diverges from the germline sequence, so it may reflect a read error. The rearrangement joins TRBV7-6 to TRBJ2-7; D may match TRBD1 or TRBD2 (5 bases each). The CDR3 sequence is 19 residues long. CDR1 is SGHVS and CDR2 is FNYEAQ in the germline V gene. CDR3 coding DNA: TGTGCTAGCAGCCGTTGGTCCCCCGGGACGGGTTCGAGCTCCTACGAGCAGTACTTC. Residues: CASSRWSPGTGSSSYEQYF.

The chain couples TRBV29-1 to TRBJ1-1, with TRBD1 matching over 7 bases. Germline trimming cut 7 bases from V and 2 bases from J; bases unmatched to any gene: 7. The CDR3 is made up of 13 amino acids. Germline assignment: CDR1 SQVTM and CDR2 ANQGSEA. This CDR3 is CSAYRGENTEAFF. The CDR3, as DNA: TGCAGCGCCTACAGGGGCGAAAACACTGAAGCTTTCTTT. Together with reference TRBV29-1 and TRBJ1-1, the CDR3 gives the full variable domain: SAVISQKPSRDICQRGTSLTIQCQVDSQVTMMFWYRQQPGQSLTLIATANQGSEATYESGFVIDKFPISRPNLTFSTLTVSNMSPEDSSIYLCSAYRGENTEAFFGQGTRLTVV.

This clonotype was observed many times. The rearrangement links TRBV7-2 to TRBJ2-7, with TRBD1 matching 7 bases. Germline V gene lookup returns CDR1 SGHTA and CDR2 FQGNSA. V was clipped by 7 bases and J by 6 bases; unmatched bases: 15. The CDR3 has 15 residues. The CDR3 spells CASTIPDRVPSEQYF. The CDR3 DNA is TGTGCCAGCACCATACCCGACAGGGTCCCCTCCGAGCAGTACTTC.

This clonotype was found once. The gene calls are TRBV12-3 or TRBV12-4 and TRBJ2-7, with D tentatively TRBD1 (5 bases). This CDR3 has 13 residues. V lost 8 bases to trimming and J lost 4 bases, with 15 bases between them. The CDR3 sequence is CASAQGSLYEQYF. The CDR3 DNA sequence: TGTGCCAGCGCCCAGGGCTCCCTTTACGAGCAGTACTTC.

This clonotype has ten or more counts. The chain recombines TRBV7-2 with TRBJ2-1, with D possibly TRBD2 on 5 matching bases. Germline V gene sequence: CDR1 SGHTA, CDR2 FQGNSA. The V gene lost 4 bases and the J gene lost 8 bases, with 9 bases spanning the gap. This CDR3 is built from 12 residues. CDR3 DNA: TGTGCCAGCAGCTCCCCTAGCTATGAGCAGTTCTTC. Its translation: CASSSPSYEQFF.

Concerning this clonotype: A junction end diverges from the germline sequence, so it may reflect a read error. V is TRBV6-1 and J is TRBJ2-1; unclear D gene. CDR1 MNHNS and CDR2 SASEGT come from the germline V gene. The CDR3 totals 13 residues. DNA of the CDR3: TGTGTCAGCAGTGAAACAGACTACAATGAGCAGTTCTTC. As protein: CVSSETDYNEQFF.

This chain connects TRBV5-3 to TRBJ1-2; D is uncertain. TRBV5-3 is an ORF; its function is uncertain. This CDR3 has 15 residues. V gave up 8 bases and J gave up 4 bases, with 21 bases separating them. This CDR3 reads CASHSDRNVVYGYTF. The CDR3 DNA reads as TGTGCCAGCCACAGTGACCGGAACGTCGTCTATGGCTACACCTTC.

This chain uses TRBV11-1 with TRBJ2-3; a possible D gene is TRBD2 (5 bases). CDR3 length: 16 amino acids. Germline V lookup: CDR1 SGHAT, CDR2 FQDESV (reference sequence). V was clipped by 1 base and J by 6 bases, with 17 bases between them. Here the CDR3 reads CASSLENWPTGDTQYF. CDR3 in DNA: TGTGCCAGCAGCTTAGAAAATTGGCCAACGGGGGATACGCAGTATTTT.

This chain connects TRBV6-2 or TRBV6-3 to TRBJ2-5, with 8 bases lining up with TRBD2. Germline V CDR1 and CDR2: MNHEY, SVGEGT. J gave up 4 bases and V 2 bases, and 3 bases lay outside the gene matches. The length of the CDR3 is 14 residues. The CDR3 nucleotides are TGTGCCAGCAGTTACGCGAGCGGGGGAGAGACCCAGTACTTC. This translates into CASSYASGGETQYF.

The gene calls are TRBV27 and TRBJ1-2; unclear D gene. CDR1 is MNHEY, CDR2 SMNVEV, per germline (reference sequence). V was trimmed by 0 bases and J by 4 bases, leaving 6 bases between them. The CDR3 covers 13 residues. CDR3 residues: CASSLSPTYGYTF. The CDR3 region has the DNA TGTGCCAGCAGTTTATCCCCGACCTATGGCTACACCTTC.

This rearrangement joins TRBV6-2 or TRBV6-3 to TRBJ2-5; tentatively, D is TRBD1 (6 bases). Between the trimmed V and J ends, which lost 2 bases and 4 bases, there was a span of 14 bases. Germline V gene data show CDR1 as MNHEY and CDR2 as SVGEGT. This CDR3 has 15 amino acids. The CDR3 is CASSYRAQGRETQYF. For the CDR3, the DNA is TGTGCCAGCAGTTACAGGGCACAGGGAAGAGAGACCCAGTACTTC.

Many counts were recorded for this clonotype. V is TRBV7-3 and J is TRBJ2-1; 9 nucleotides agree with TRBD2. The V gene's germline CDR1 is SGHTA and CDR2 FQGTGA. The V and J ends lost 3 bases and 4 bases, in that order; junction bases with no gene match: 10. The CDR3 covers 17 residues. The CDR3 region is CASSLVPSSGEYNEQFF. The CDR3 region has the DNA TGTGCCAGCAGCTTGGTTCCCTCTAGCGGGGAGTACAATGAGCAGTTCTTC.

The rearrangement uses TRBV18 and TRBJ2-7, with D hard to call. Trimming took off 0 bases at V and 2 bases at J, with 11 bases between the two ends. Germline values: CDR1 KGHSH, CDR2 LQKENI. This CDR3 comprises 15 residues. The DNA of the CDR3 is TGTGCCAGCTCACCACCCCAAGGCTCCCCCTACGAGCAGTACTTC. This encodes CASSPPQGSPYEQYF.

The chain couples TRBV7-8 to TRBJ2-2, with TRBD1 matching over 8 bases. Germline V gene data show CDR1 as SGHVS and CDR2 as FQNEAQ. With V trimmed by 5 bases and J by 5 bases, 10 bases remained unmatched. The CDR3 consists of 16 residues. The chain's CDR3 is CASSGARTGTTGELFF. As DNA, the CDR3 is TGTGCCAGCAGCGGGGCACGGACAGGGACTACCGGGGAGCTGTTTTTT.

This clonotype has a count of ten or more. The chain is built from TRBV12-3 or TRBV12-4 and TRBJ1-3, with no clear D. CDR3 size: 12 residues. V was pared by 6 bases and J by 0 bases, with 3 bases between. The CDR3 reads CASRGSGNTIYF. The CDR3 coding sequence is TGTGCCAGCAGGGGCTCTGGAAACACCATATATTTT.